This T cell receptor beta chain stems from a study of T cell repertoires in cytomegalovirus infection. Findings and caveats of the study: HLA-C-restricted CMV-specific TCR beta clonotypes were dominant in the ex vivo response.

V was shortened by 6 bases and J by 1 base, with 31 bases between the two germline ends. This CDR3 spans 22 amino acids. Details on this clonotype: The antigen is not known.

TCRdb independently ran MiXCR on the reads; one entry per CDR3 protein. The sample records about 300,000 distinct CDR3 sequences, roughly 25% being singletons. The TCR sequence derives from a human donor in good health (CMV status not recorded). Some clones in this sample may be carry-over from other donors' samples. The chain carries TRBV12-3 or TRBV12-4 and TRBJ2-6; possible D gene TRBD1, 7 bases. Sequences were obtained from PBMCs. The CDR3 DNA follows: TGTGCCAGCAGCCCCGGACGGAGGGGGCTAGTTAATTTCTGGTCTGGGGCCAACGTCCTGACTTTC. It is translated as CASSPGRRGLVNFWSGANVLTF.